A selection of T cell receptor beta chains follows, all from one sample in a study of blood T cell repertoires in COVID-19. Sequencing used immunoSEQ multiplex PCR; TCRdb keeps in-frame clones, though not all of them. Here the sample spans 150,000 to 200,000 clones, 84% being singletons. Sequencing was done on a sample of PBMCs or T cells enriched from blood (not recorded which). All receptors derive from a woman between 25 and 40 years old who had been exposed to COVID-19. CDR3s include the opening cysteine and the closing phenylalanine or tryptophan. A D gene is named only where the DNA matches it firmly. Clone size appears in some rows only: once, few, many, or a class for an expanded clone.

>.|TRBV6-5|.|TRBJ1-2
TGTGCCAGCAGTTACTCCTCCAGGGCTAACTATGGCTACACCTTC
CASSYSSRANYGYTF
>few|TRBV9|TRBD1|TRBJ1-2
TGTGCCAGCAGCGTAGGGTCCGGGACAGGGTACGGCTACACCTTC
CASSVGSGTGYGYTF
>.|TRBV15|.|TRBJ2-7
TGTGCCACCAGCAGAGATTTGGGGCCCACGCTGGGGCAGGGAGGATACGAGCAGTACTTC
CATSRDLGPTLGQGGYEQYF
>.|TRBV10-3|.|TRBJ1-5
TGTGCCATCAGTGAGTCCGCACAGGGCGGTCAGCCCCAGCATTTT
CAISESAQGGQPQHF
>.|TRBV21-1|.|TRBJ1-2
TGTGCCAGCAGCAAAACACAGGGAAAACCTAGTGGCTACACCTTC
CASSKTQGKPSGYTF
>few|TRBV12-5|.|TRBJ2-2
TGTGCTAGTGGTTCTTCTAGCCGGGCCCAAGCCGGGGAGCTGTTTTTT
CASGSSSRAQAGELFF
>.|TRBV19|TRBD1|TRBJ1-4
TGTGCCAGTAGTATCATGGAACAGCCAGGGGGTGAAAAACTGTTTTTT
CASSIMEQPGGEKLFF
>.|TRBV9|TRBD2|TRBJ2-7
TGTGCCAGCAGCACCGCGGGGGACGAGCAGTACTTC
CASSTAGDEQYF
>.|TRBV7-9|.|TRBJ2-1
TGTGCCAGCAGCTTAGCAGGGGCTGGTGAGCAGTTCTTC
CASSLAGAGEQFF
>.|TRBV18|.|TRBJ2-7
TGTGCCAGCTCACCTACCCCGGACAAGGCCTACGAGCAGTACTTC
CASSPTPDKAYEQYF
>.|TRBV19|TRBD2|TRBJ2-3
TGTGCCAGTACCGTGACTAGCGGGGGGACAGATACGCAGTATTTT
CASTVTSGGTDTQYF
>.|TRBV4-1|.|TRBJ2-3
TGCGCCAGCAGCCAAGTAGGGGGCACAGATACGCAGTATTTT
CASSQVGGTDTQYF
>.|TRBV3-1/TRBV3-2|.|TRBJ1-1
TGTGCTATAGGAAACAGCGGTTACACTGAAGCTTTCTTT
CAIGNSGYTEAFF
>.|TRBV4-3|TRBD1|TRBJ1-4
TGCGCCAGCAGCCCGGGACAGGTTAATGAAAAACTGTTTTTT
CASSPGQVNEKLFF
>.|TRBV3-1/TRBV3-2|.|TRBJ1-6
TGTGCCAGCAGCCAGTGGGACTTAGATTCACCCCTCCACTTT
CASSQWDLDSPLHF
>.|TRBV11-2|.|TRBJ2-7
TGTGCCAGCAGCTTATATTTCCGGGACTACGAGCAGTACTTC
CASSLYFRDYEQYF
>.|TRBV7-9|.|TRBJ2-5
TGTGCCAGCAGCTTACTCGGGGTCGAGACCCAGTACTTC
CASSLLGVETQYF
>.|TRBV6-5|.|TRBJ1-4
TGTGCCAGCACCCAGACGGGAGAAAAACTGTTTTTT
CASTQTGEKLFF
>.|TRBV27|.|TRBJ1-3
TGTGCCAGCAAGGGGGGGAGCTCTGGAAACACCATATATTTT
CASKGGSSGNTIYF
>.|TRBV13|TRBD1|TRBJ2-7
TGTGCCAGCAGGGGGCTAGGACAGGGGAACGAGCAGTACTTC
CASRGLGQGNEQYF
>few|TRBV20-1|.|TRBJ1-2
TGCAGTGCTAGTCGGGGTGGAGGGAACTATGGCTACACCTTC
CSASRGGGNYGYTF
>.|TRBV5-1|.|TRBJ1-6
TGCGCCAGCAGCTCGGGACTCCATAATTCACCCCTCCACTTT
CASSSGLHNSPLHF
>.|TRBV30|.|TRBJ1-4
TGTGCCTGGACCACCGGGAGGGCGTTTGAAAAACTGTTTTTT
CAWTTGRAFEKLFF
>.|TRBV2|TRBD1|TRBJ2-5
TGTGCCAGCAATGCCCCGGACAGGGGGCAAGAGACCCAGTACTTC
CASNAPDRGQETQYF
>once|TRBV7-9|TRBD2|TRBJ2-5
TGTGCCAGCAGCATTACCGGGACTATGGGACAAGAGACCCAGTACTTC
CASSITGTMGQETQYF
>.|TRBV29-1|TRBD1|TRBJ1-1
TGCAGCGCTAGAACCGGGACAGCGAACACTGAAGCTTTCTTT
CSARTGTANTEAFF
>.|TRBV3-1/TRBV3-2|.|TRBJ2-7
TGTGCCAGCAGCCCCGCGAGACAGGCCGGTGGGCAGTACTTC
CASSPARQAGGQYF
>.|TRBV11-2|.|TRBJ1-1
TGTGCCAGCAGCTTACAGATTACGAACACTGAAGCTTTCTTT
CASSLQITNTEAFF
>.|TRBV13|.|TRBJ2-7
TGTGCCAGCAGCCCCAACCCGGGAATGGGCTACGAGCAGTACTTC
CASSPNPGMGYEQYF
>.|TRBV10-3|.|TRBJ1-6
TGTGCCATCAGTGCCCAGGTTAATTCACCCCTCCACTTT
CAISAQVNSPLHF
>.|TRBV12-3/TRBV12-4|.|TRBJ1-1
TGTGCCAGCAGTTTTGTTGGGGGGACTGAAGCTTTCTTT
CASSFVGGTEAFF
>.|TRBV2|TRBD1|TRBJ1-5
TGTGCCAGCAGTGATCGGGGACAGGGGGCAGGGCAGCCCCAGCATTTT
CASSDRGQGAGQPQHF
>.|TRBV11-2|.|TRBJ1-2
TGTGCCAGCAGCTTAAACAGGGATCTGGGCTACACCTTC
CASSLNRDLGYTF
>.|TRBV5-1|.|TRBJ2-7
TGCGCCAGCAGAGATGACAGGCGCCGATGGTCCTACGAGCAGTACTTC
CASRDDRRRWSYEQYF
>few|TRBV11-1|.|TRBJ2-3
TGTGCCAGCAGCTTAACTAGGACTACGCAGTATTTT
CASSLTRTTQYF
>.|TRBV3-1/TRBV3-2|.|TRBJ1-5
TGTGCCAGCGCAGGGGATAGCAATCAGCCCCAGCATTTT
CASAGDSNQPQHF
>.|TRBV9|.|TRBJ1-5
TGTGCCAGCAGCGTAGGCGACGGGAATCAGCCCCAGCATTTT
CASSVGDGNQPQHF
>.|TRBV9|TRBD1|TRBJ2-5
TGTGCCAGCAGCCCGAGGGGGCATGAGACCCAGTACTTC
CASSPRGHETQYF
>.|TRBV19|.|TRBJ2-5
TGTGCCAGTAGTACGTTAGGACAGTACCAAGAGACCCAGTACTTC
CASSTLGQYQETQYF
>many|TRBV30|.|TRBJ1-2
TGTGCCTGGAGTATCCAGGCCAACTATGGCTACACCTTC
CAWSIQANYGYTF
>.|TRBV6-1|TRBD1|TRBJ1-4
TGTGCCAGCAGTGACAGGGGGCGTGAAAAACTGTTTTTT
CASSDRGREKLFF
>.|TRBV3-1/TRBV3-2|TRBD1|TRBJ1-6
TGTGCCAGCAGCGAGACAGGGGATGACAATTCACCCCTCCACTTT
CASSETGDDNSPLHF
>.|TRBV6-2/TRBV6-3|TRBD1|TRBJ2-2
TGTGCCAGCAGTTACGAAAACCCGACAGGGAGGAACACCGGGGAGCTGTTTTTT
CASSYENPTGRNTGELFF
>once|TRBV10-3|TRBD1|TRBJ2-2
TGTGCCATCTCCCGGACAGGGAGTACCGGGGAGCTGTTTTTT
CAISRTGSTGELFF
>.|TRBV7-6|TRBD2|TRBJ2-1
TGTGCCAGCAGCCCGCGACTAGCGGGGGGGCACAATGAGCAGTTCTTC
CASSPRLAGGHNEQFF
>few|TRBV5-1|TRBD1|TRBJ2-7
TGCGCCAGTAGGTGGGGGACAGGGTACGACGAGCAGTACTTC
CASRWGTGYDEQYF
>.|TRBV5-1|TRBD1|TRBJ2-2
TGCGCCAGCAGCTTGGAGTTTCGGGACAGGGAGGCCACCGGGGAGCTGTTTTTT
CASSLEFRDREATGELFF
>.|TRBV7-2|.|TRBJ2-1
TGTGCCAGCAGCTTAGGTCAGCGAGGGGGGGTCGAGAGTCGGTTCTTC
CASSLGQRGGVESRFF
>.|TRBV7-2|TRBD2|TRBJ2-1
TGTGCCAGCTCGCGAGCGGGGGGGCCGTGGAATGAGCAGTTCTTC
CASSRAGGPWNEQFF
>.|TRBV5-5|TRBD1|TRBJ1-5
TGTGCCAGCAGCCACCGGACAGGGCCCCAGCCCCAGCATTTT
CASSHRTGPQPQHF
>.|TRBV10-2|TRBD2|TRBJ2-5
TGCGCCAGTGGGCTAGCGGGGGCCTCGGAGACCCAGTACTTC
CASGLAGASETQYF
>.|TRBV30|TRBD1|TRBJ1-1
TGTGCCGGGACAGGGAGGACTGAAGCTTTCTTT
CAGTGRTEAFF